What follows describes a single T cell receptor (beta chain). CDR1 is SQVTM and CDR2 is ANQGSEA in the germline V gene. The V and J ends lost 4 bases and 8 bases respectively, with 17 bases between them. This CDR3 is 13 amino acids long. Time point described: patch test 1, 2 weeks after DPC sensitization. Treatment indicated: therapeutic diphenylcyclopropenone sensitization with weekly scalp DPC. The entry originates in a study of human T cells and chemical hapten exposure. TCRdb re-called the RACE reads with MiXCR, one entry per CDR3 protein. The data show roughly 200,000 distinct CDR3 sequences, with around 20% seen just once and approximately 6.7% held by the top ten.

The chain couples TRBV29-1 to TRBJ1-1; D unresolved. Material: whole blood, obtained in connection with sensitization to the hapten diphenylcyclopropenone (DPC). The origin of this receptor is a woman aged 45-59 years with alopecia areata. Some clones in this sample may be carry-over from other donors' samples. The CDR3 loop reads CSVGPRHSPEAFF. In nucleotides, the CDR3 is TGCAGCGTTGGCCCTCGACACTCCCCCGAAGCTTTCTTT.